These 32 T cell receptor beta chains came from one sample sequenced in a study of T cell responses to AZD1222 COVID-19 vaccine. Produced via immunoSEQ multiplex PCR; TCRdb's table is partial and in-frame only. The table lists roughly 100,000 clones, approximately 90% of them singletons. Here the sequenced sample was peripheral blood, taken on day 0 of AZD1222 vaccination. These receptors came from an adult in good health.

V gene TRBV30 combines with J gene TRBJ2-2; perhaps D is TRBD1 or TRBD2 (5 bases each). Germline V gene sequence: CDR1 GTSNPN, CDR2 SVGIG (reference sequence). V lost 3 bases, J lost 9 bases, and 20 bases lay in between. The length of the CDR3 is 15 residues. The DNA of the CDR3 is TGTGCCTGGAGGCCCGGGGCCGCCCAACACCGGGAGCTGTTTTTT. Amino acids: CAWRPGAAQHRELFF. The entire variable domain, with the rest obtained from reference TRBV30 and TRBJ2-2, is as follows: SQTIHQWPATLVQPVGSPLSLECTVEGTSNPNLYWYRQAAGRGLQLLFYSVGIGQISSEVPQNLSASRPQDRQFILSSKKLLLSDSGFYLCAWRPGAAQHRELFFGEGSRLTVL.

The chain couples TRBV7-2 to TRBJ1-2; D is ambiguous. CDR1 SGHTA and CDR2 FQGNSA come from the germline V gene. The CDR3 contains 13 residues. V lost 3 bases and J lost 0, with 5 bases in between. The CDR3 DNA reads TGTGCCAGCAGCTTTAAAGCTAACTATGGCTACACCTTC. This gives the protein CASSFKANYGYTF.

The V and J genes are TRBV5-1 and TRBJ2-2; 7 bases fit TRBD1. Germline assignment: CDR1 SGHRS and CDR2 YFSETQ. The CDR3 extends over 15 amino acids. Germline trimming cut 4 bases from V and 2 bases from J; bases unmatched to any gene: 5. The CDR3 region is CASSQTGPNTGELFF. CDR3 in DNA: TGCGCCAGCAGCCAGACAGGGCCAAACACCGGGGAGCTGTTTTTT.

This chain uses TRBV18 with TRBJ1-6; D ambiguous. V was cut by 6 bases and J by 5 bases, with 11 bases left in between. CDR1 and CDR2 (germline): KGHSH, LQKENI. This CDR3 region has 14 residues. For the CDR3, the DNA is TGTGCCAGCTCCCCGACCGATAATAATTCACCCCTCCACTTT. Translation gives CASSPTDNNSPLHF.

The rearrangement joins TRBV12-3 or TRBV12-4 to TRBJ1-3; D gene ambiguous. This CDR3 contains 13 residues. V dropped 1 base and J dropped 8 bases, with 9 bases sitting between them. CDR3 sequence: CASSLGHLDTIYF. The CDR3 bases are TGTGCCAGCAGTTTAGGGCATCTGGACACCATATATTTT.

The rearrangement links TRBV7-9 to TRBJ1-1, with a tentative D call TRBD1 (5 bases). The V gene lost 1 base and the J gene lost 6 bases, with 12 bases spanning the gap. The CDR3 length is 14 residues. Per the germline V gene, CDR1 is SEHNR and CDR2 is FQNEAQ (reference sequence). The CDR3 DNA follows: TGTGCCAGCAGCTTAGTTTCGGGGGTCCCTGAAGCTTTCTTT. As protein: CASSLVSGVPEAFF.

The CDR3 sequence: CASTFGDGHTEAFF. As DNA, the CDR3 is TGCGCCAGCACCTTTGGCGACGGACACACTGAAGCTTTCTTT. The chain links TRBV10-1 to TRBJ1-1; D ambiguous. The CDR3 is made up of 14 amino acids. Germline CDR1 is WNHNN and CDR2 is SYGVQD (reference sequence). The germline V and J ends were trimmed by 7 bases and 3 bases, with 15 bases remaining between them.

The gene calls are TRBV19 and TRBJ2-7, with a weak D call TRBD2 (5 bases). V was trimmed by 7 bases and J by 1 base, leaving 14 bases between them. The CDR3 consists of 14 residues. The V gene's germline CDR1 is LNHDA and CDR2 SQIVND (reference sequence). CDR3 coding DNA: TGTGCCAGTAAAAGAATTGGAGGTTCCTACGAGCAGTACTTC. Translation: CASKRIGGSYEQYF.

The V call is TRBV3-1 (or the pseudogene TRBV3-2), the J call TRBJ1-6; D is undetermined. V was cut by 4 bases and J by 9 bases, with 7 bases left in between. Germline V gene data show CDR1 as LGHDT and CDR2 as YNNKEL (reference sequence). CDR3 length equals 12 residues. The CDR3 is CASSLLGSPLHF. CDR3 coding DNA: TGTGCCAGCAGCCTCTTGGGTTCACCCCTCCACTTT.

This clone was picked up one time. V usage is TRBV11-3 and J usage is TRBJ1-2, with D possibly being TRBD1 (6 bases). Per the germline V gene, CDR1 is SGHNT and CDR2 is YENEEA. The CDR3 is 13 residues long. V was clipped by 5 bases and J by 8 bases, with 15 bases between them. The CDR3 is CASSPWGAEGYTF. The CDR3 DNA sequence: TGTGCCAGCAGCCCGTGGGGGGCGGAGGGCTACACCTTC.

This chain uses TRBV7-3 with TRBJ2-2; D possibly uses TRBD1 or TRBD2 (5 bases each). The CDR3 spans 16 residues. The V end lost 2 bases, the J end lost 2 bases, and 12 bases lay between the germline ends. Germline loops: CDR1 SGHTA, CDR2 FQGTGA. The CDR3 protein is CASSLGGDINTGELFF. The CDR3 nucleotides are TGTGCCAGCAGCTTAGGGGGAGACATCAACACCGGGGAGCTGTTTTTT.

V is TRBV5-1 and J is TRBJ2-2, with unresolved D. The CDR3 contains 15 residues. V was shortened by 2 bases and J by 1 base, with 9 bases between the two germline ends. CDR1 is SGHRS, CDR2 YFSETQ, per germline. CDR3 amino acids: CASSFQLLNTGELFF. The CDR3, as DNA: TGCGCCAGCAGCTTTCAGTTACTGAACACCGGGGAGCTGTTTTTT.

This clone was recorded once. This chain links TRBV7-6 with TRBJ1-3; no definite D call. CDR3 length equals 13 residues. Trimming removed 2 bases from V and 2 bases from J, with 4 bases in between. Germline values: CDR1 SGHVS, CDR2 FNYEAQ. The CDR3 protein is CASSLSAGNTIYF. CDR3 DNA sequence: TGTGCCAGCAGCTTATCTGCTGGAAACACCATATATTTT.

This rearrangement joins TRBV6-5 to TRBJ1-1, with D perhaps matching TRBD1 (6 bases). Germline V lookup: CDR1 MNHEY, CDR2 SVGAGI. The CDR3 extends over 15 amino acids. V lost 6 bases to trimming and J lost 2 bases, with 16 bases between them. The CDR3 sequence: CASSRGPGVNTEAFF. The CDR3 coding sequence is TGTGCCAGCAGCAGGGGCCCCGGAGTAAACACTGAAGCTTTCTTT.

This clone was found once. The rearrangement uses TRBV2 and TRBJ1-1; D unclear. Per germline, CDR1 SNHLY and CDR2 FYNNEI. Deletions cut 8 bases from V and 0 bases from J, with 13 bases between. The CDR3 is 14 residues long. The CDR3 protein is CASGWGALNTEAFF. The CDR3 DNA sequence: TGTGCCAGCGGCTGGGGAGCTCTGAACACTGAAGCTTTCTTT.

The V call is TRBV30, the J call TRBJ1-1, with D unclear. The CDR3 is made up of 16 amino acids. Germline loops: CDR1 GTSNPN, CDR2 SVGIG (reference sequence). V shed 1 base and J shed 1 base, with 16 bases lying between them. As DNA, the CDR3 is TGTGCCTGGAGTGGACCGACTCAACGAAAGAACACTGAAGCTTTCTTT. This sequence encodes CAWSGPTQRKNTEAFF.

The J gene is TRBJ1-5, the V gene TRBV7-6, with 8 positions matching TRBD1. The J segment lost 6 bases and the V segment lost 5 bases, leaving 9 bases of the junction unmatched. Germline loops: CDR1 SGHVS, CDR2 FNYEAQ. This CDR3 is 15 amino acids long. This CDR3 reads CASSPRTGRAQPQHF. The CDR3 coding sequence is TGTGCCAGCAGCCCAAGGACAGGGAGGGCTCAGCCCCAGCATTTT.

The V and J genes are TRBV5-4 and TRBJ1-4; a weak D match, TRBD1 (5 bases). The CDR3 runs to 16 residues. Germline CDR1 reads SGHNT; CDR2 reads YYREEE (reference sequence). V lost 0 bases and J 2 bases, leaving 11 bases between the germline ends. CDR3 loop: CASSLAGDTTNEKLFF. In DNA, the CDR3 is TGTGCCAGCAGCTTGGCGGGGGATACGACTAATGAAAAACTGTTTTTT.

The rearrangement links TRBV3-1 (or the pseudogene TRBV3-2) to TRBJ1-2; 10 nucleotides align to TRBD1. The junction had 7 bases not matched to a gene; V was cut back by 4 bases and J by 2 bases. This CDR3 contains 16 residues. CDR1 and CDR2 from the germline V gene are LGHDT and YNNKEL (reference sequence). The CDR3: CASSPTPGQGNYGYTF. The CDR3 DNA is TGTGCCAGCAGCCCAACTCCGGGACAGGGGAACTATGGCTACACCTTC.

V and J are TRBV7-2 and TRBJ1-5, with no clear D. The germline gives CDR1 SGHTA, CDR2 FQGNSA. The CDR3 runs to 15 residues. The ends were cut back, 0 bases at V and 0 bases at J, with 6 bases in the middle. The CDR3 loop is CASSLAGYSNQPQHF. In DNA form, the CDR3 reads TGTGCCAGCAGCTTAGCGGGATATAGCAATCAGCCCCAGCATTTT.

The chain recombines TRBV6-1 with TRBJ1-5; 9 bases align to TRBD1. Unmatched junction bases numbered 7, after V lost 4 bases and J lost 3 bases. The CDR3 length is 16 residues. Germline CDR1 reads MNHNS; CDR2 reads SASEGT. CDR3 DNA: TGTGCCAGCAGTGCTTACAGGGGGCTAGACAATCAGCCCCAGCATTTT. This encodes CASSAYRGLDNQPQHF.

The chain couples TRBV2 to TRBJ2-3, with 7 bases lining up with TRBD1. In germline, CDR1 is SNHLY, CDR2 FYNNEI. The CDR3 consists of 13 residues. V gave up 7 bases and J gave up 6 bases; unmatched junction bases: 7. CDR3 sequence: CASNDRVSDTQYF. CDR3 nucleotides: TGTGCCAGCAACGACAGGGTATCGGATACGCAGTATTTT.

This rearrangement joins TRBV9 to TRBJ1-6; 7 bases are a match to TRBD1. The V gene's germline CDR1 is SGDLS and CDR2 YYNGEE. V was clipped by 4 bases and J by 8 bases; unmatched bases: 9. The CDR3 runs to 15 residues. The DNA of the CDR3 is TGTGCCAGCAGCCTTCGACAGGGTTTGGATTCACCCCTCCACTTT. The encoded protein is CASSLRQGLDSPLHF.

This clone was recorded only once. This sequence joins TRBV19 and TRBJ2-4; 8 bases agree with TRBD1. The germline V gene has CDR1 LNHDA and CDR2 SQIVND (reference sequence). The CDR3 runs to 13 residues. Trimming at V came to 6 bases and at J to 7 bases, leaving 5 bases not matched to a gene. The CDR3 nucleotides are TGTGCCAGTAGAAGGACAGGGTCGAACATTCAGTACTTC. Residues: CASRRTGSNIQYF.

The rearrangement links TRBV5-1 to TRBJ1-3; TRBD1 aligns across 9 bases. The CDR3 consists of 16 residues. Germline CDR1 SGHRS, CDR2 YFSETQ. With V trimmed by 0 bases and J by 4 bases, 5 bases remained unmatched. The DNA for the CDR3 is TGCGCCAGCAGCTTGGCCGGGACAGGGTACGGAAACACCATATATTTT. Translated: CASSLAGTGYGNTIYF.

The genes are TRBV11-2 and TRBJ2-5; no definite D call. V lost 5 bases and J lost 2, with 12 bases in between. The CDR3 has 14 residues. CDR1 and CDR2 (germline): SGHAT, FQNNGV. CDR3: CASSPPHLQETQYF. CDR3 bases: TGTGCCAGCAGCCCACCGCATTTACAAGAGACCCAGTACTTC.

The CDR3: CASSQDVRHNSPLHF. CDR3 in DNA: TGTGCCAGCAGCCAAGATGTCCGGCATAATTCACCCCTCCACTTT. This rearrangement joins TRBV3-1 (or the pseudogene TRBV3-2) to TRBJ1-6, with D uncertain. The CDR3 covers 15 residues. V was trimmed by 0 bases and J by 5 bases, leaving 8 bases between them. Germline V gene sequence: CDR1 LGHDT, CDR2 YNNKEL (reference sequence).

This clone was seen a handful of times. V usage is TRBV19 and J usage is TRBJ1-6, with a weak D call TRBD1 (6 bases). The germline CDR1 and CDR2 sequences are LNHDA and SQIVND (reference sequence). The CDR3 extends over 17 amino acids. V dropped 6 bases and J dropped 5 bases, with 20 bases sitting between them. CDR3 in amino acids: CASRDVDRLRDNSPLHF. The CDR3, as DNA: TGTGCCAGTAGGGACGTAGACAGGCTCCGCGATAATTCACCCCTCCACTTT.

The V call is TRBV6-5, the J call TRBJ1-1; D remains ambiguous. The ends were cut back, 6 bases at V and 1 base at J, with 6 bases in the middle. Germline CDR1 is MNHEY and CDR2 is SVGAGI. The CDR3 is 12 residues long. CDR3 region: CASRTGNTEAFF. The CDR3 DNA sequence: TGTGCCAGCAGGACCGGGAACACTGAAGCTTTCTTT.

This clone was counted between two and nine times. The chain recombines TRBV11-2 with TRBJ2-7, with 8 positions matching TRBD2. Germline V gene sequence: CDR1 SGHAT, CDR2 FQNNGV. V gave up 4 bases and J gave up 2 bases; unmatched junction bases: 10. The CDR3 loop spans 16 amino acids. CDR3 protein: CASSYRPGLGAYEQYF. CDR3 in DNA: TGTGCCAGCAGCTACCGACCGGGACTAGGGGCCTACGAGCAGTACTTC.

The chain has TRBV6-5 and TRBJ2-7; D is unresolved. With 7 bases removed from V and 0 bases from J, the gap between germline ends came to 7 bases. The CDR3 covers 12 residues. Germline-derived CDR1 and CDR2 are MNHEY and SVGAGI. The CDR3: CASTFYSYEQYF. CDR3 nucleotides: TGTGCCAGCACTTTCTACTCCTACGAGCAGTACTTC.

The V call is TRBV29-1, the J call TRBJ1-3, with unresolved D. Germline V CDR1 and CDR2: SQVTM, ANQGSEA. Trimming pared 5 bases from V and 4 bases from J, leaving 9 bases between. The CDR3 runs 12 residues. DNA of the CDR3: TGCAGCGTTTCTATGGAAGGAAACACCATATATTTT. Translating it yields CSVSMEGNTIYF.